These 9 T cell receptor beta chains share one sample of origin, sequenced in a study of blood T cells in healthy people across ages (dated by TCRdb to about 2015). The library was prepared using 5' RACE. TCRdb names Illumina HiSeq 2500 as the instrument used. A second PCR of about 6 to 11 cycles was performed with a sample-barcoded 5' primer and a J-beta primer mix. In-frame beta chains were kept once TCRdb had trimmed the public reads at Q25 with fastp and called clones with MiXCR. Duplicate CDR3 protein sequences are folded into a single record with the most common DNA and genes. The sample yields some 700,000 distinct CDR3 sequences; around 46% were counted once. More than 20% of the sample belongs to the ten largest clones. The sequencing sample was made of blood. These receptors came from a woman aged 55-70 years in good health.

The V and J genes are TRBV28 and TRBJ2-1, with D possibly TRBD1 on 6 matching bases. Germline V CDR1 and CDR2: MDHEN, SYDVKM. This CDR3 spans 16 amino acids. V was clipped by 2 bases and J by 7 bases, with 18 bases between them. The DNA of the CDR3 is TGTGCCAGCAGTTTAGGGATAGGGGGATTGTATAATGAGCAGTTCTTC. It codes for CASSLGIGGLYNEQFF. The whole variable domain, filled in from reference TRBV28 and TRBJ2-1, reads DVKVTQSSRYLVKRTGEKVFLECVQDMDHENMFWYRQDPGLGLRLIYFSYDVKMKEKGDIPEGYSVSREKKERFSLILESASTNQTSMYLCASSLGIGGLYNEQFFGPGTRLTVL.

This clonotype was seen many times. CDR3 sequence: CASSQSFLRDSDTQYF. As DNA, the CDR3 is TGCGCCAGCAGCCAATCCTTCTTGCGGGATTCAGATACGCAGTATTTT. The chain uses TRBV4-3 and TRBJ2-3; weak D call: TRBD2 (6 bases). Trimming took off 2 bases at V and 4 bases at J, with 16 bases between the two ends. CDR3 size: 16 residues. Germline V gene lookup returns CDR1 LGHNA and CDR2 YSLEER.

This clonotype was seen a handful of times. CDR3 sequence (DNA): TGTGCCAGCAGTTTATTCGGCAAACAAGAGACCCAGTACTTC. Translated: CASSLFGKQETQYF. The rearrangement links TRBV28 to TRBJ2-5, with unresolved D. In germline, CDR1 is MDHEN, CDR2 SYDVKM. V was trimmed by 1 base and J by 2 bases, leaving 8 bases between them. The CDR3 runs to 14 residues.

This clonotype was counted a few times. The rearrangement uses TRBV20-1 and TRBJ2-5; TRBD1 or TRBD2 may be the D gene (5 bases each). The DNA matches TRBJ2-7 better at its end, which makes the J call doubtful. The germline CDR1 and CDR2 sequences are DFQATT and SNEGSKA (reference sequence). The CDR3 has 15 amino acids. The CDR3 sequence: CSAVPTHGDLLEQYF. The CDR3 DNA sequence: TGCAGTGCTGTCCCGACACATGGGGACCTGCTCGAGCAGTACTTC.

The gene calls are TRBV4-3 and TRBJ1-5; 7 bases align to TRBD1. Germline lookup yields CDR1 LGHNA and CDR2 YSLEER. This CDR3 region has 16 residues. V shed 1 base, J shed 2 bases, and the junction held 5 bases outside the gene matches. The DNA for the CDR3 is TGCGCCAGCAGCCAAGGCGCCGGGACAGGCAATCAGCCCCAGCATTTT. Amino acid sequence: CASSQGAGTGNQPQHF.

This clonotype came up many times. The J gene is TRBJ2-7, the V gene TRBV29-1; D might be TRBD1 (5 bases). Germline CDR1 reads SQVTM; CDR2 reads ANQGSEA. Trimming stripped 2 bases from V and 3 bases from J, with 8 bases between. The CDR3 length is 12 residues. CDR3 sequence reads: CSVEQQDYEQYF. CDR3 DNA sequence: TGCAGCGTTGAACAACAGGACTACGAGCAGTACTTC.

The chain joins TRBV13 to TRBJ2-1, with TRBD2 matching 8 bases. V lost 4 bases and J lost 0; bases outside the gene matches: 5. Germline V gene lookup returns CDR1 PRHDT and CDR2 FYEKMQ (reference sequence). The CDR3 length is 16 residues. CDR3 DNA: TGTGCCAGCAGCTCACTGGGACTAGTCTCCTACAATGAGCAGTTCTTC. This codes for CASSSLGLVSYNEQFF.

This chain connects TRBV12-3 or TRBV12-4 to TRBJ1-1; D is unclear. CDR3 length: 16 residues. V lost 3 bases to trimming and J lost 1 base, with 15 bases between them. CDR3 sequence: CASSLGPRRENTEAFF. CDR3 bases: TGTGCCAGCAGTTTGGGTCCCCGAAGGGAGAACACTGAAGCTTTCTTT.

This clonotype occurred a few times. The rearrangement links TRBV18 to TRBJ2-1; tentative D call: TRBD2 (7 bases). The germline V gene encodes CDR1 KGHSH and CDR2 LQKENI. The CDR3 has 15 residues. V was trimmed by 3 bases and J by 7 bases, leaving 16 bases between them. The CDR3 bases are TGTGCCAGCTCACCGGTTGGGGGGGCGAAAAATGAGCAGTTCTTC. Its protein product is CASSPVGGAKNEQFF.